These 30 T cell receptor beta chains share one sample of origin, sequenced in a study of CD8+ T cells in alopecia areata. Treatment here: oral pan-JAK inhibitor, 5-10 mg twice daily. Sequencing relied on a cDNA template that was reverse transcribed from extracted RNA. TCRdb's table, derived via immunoSEQ multiplex PCR, lists solely in-frame clones and lacks some. The profile shows roughly 190,000 clones, more than 55% of them singletons. Sequenced material: CD4+ T cells sorted from blood, taken at week 4, from a patient treated with tofacitinib. The source of these receptors is a human donor with alopecia areata.

This chain uses TRBV7-2 with TRBJ2-5, with D maybe TRBD1 (6 bases). Deletions cut 3 bases from V and 2 bases from J, with 13 bases between. This CDR3 contains 15 residues. Germline CDR1 SGHTA, CDR2 FQGNSA. The CDR3 region has the DNA TGTGCCAGCAGCTTCACAGGGCGGCGGCAAGAGACCCAGTACTTC. It is translated as CASSFTGRRQETQYF. Full variable domain (outside the CDR3, taken from reference TRBV7-2 and TRBJ2-5): GAGVSQSPSNKVTEKGKDVELRCDPISGHTALYWYRQSLGQGLEFLIYFQGNSAPDKSGLPSDRFSAERTGGSVSTLTIQRTQQEDSAVYLCASSFTGRRQETQYFGPGTRLLVL.

The rearrangement uses TRBV4-1 and TRBJ2-5; D unclear. Trimming cost V 4 bases and J 1 base, with 7 bases left between them. The CDR3 runs 13 residues. CDR1 is MGHRA, CDR2 YSYEKL, per germline. The CDR3 DNA reads TGCGCCAGCAGCCGGAGATTCCAAGAGACCCAGTACTTC. Its translation is CASSRRFQETQYF.

This clone was recorded a few times. The chain employs TRBV19 and TRBJ1-1; D is uncertain. Trimming removed 9 bases at V and 1 base at J, with 12 bases between. From germline, CDR1 is LNHDA and CDR2 SQIVND (reference sequence). This CDR3 has 13 amino acids. This CDR3 is CASQRFKNTEAFF. In DNA form, the CDR3 reads TGTGCCAGCCAAAGGTTTAAGAACACTGAAGCTTTCTTT.

This clone showed up just once. CDR3 amino acids: CASSLETAYEQYF. The CDR3 nucleotides read TGCGCCAGCAGCTTGGAGACAGCCTACGAGCAGTACTTC. This sequence joins TRBV5-1 and TRBJ2-7; possibly TRBD1 for D (5 bases). The CDR3 runs 13 residues. Trimming removed 0 bases at V and 2 bases at J, with 6 bases between. Germline-derived CDR1 and CDR2 are SGHRS and YFSETQ.

The gene calls are TRBV29-1 and TRBJ2-7; 9 bases line up with TRBD1. Germline lookup yields CDR1 SQVTM and CDR2 ANQGSEA. This CDR3 is 14 amino acids long. The V segment lost 7 bases and the J segment 1 base; nucleotides outside the gene matches: 8. CDR3 protein: CSAARDRVSYEQYF. The CDR3, as DNA: TGCAGCGCCGCCCGGGACAGGGTATCCTACGAGCAGTACTTC.

The chain uses TRBV5-1 and TRBJ2-1; a possible D gene is TRBD2 (7 bases). Trimming cost V 7 bases and J 9 bases, with 17 bases left between them. The CDR3 is made up of 13 amino acids. Germline lookup yields CDR1 SGHRS and CDR2 YFSETQ. The CDR3 region is CASRERDIFEQFF. CDR3 coding DNA: TGCGCCAGCCGAGAGCGGGACATTTTTGAGCAGTTCTTC.

The chain links TRBV30 to TRBJ2-1; D ambiguous. CDR3 length: 11 residues. CDR1 is GTSNPN and CDR2 is SVGIG in the germline V gene (reference sequence). V lost 3 bases and J 6 bases, leaving 6 bases between the germline ends. CDR3 residues: CAWSPANEQFF. DNA for the CDR3: TGTGCCTGGAGCCCTGCCAATGAGCAGTTCTTC. Filled out from reference TRBV30 and TRBJ2-1, the complete variable domain reads SQTIHQWPATLVQPVGSPLSLECTVEGTSNPNLYWYRQAAGRGLQLLFYSVGIGQISSEVPQNLSASRPQDRQFILSSKKLLLSDSGFYLCAWSPANEQFFGPGTRLTVL.

As concerns this clone: At one boundary the junction diverges from the germline segment, which might be a read error. The CDR3 nucleotides are TGTGTCACCCAGGGGGACAGGGGGCTTTTCACTGAAGCTTTCTTT. It is translated as CVTQGDRGLFTEAFF. This chain links TRBV15 with TRBJ1-1, with 12 bases matching TRBD1. The length of the CDR3 is 15 residues. The germline CDR1 and CDR2 sequences are LNHNV and YYDKDF (reference sequence).

V usage is TRBV6-5 and J usage is TRBJ1-2, with 7 nucleotides matching TRBD1. Germline CDR1 reads MNHEY; CDR2 reads SVGAGI. This CDR3 spans 12 amino acids. V was clipped by 5 bases and J by 5 bases; unmatched bases: 2. CDR3 sequence: CASSQGVYGYTF. The CDR3 coding sequence is TGTGCCAGCAGTCAGGGGGTTTATGGCTACACCTTC.

The chain uses TRBV29-1 and TRBJ2-5, with D possibly being TRBD1 (6 bases). From germline, CDR1 is SQVTM and CDR2 ANQGSEA. The CDR3 contains 14 residues. V was cut by 0 bases and J by 5 bases, with 13 bases left in between. The CDR3 loop is CSVEDPAQGETQYF. The CDR3 region has the DNA TGCAGCGTTGAAGATCCAGCGCAGGGGGAGACCCAGTACTTC.

J is TRBJ2-7 and V is TRBV29-1, with 8 bases identical to TRBD2. This CDR3 spans 12 amino acids. With V trimmed by 6 bases and J by 3 bases, 4 bases remained unmatched. Germline CDR1 SQVTM, CDR2 ANQGSEA. The CDR3, as DNA: TGCAGCGTCGTAGCGGGGCTCTACGAGCAGTACTTC. It encodes CSVVAGLYEQYF.

V gene TRBV29-1 combines with J gene TRBJ2-7; D is unclear. V was shortened by 6 bases and J by 2 bases, with 11 bases between the two germline ends. CDR1 is SQVTM and CDR2 is ANQGSEA in the germline V gene. CDR3 size: 12 residues. The chain's CDR3 is CSVGPSPYEQYF. The CDR3 region has the DNA TGCAGCGTCGGGCCGAGTCCCTACGAGCAGTACTTC.

This chain joins TRBV5-1 and TRBJ2-7; the match to TRBD2 covers 7 bases. This CDR3 has 13 residues. With 1 base clipped from V and 3 bases from J, the junction kept 1 base outside the gene matches. Germline CDR1 is SGHRS and CDR2 is YFSETQ. The CDR3 coding sequence is TGCGCCAGCAGCTTGAGCGGGGACTACGAGCAGTACTTC. Translating gives CASSLSGDYEQYF. The full variable domain, completed using reference TRBV5-1 and TRBJ2-7, is KAGVTQTPRYLIKTRGQQVTLSCSPISGHRSVSWYQQTPGQGLQFLFEYFSETQRNKGNFPGRFSGRQFSNSRSEMNVSTLELGDSALYLCASSLSGDYEQYFGPGTRLTVT.

In its sample, this clone was seen a few times. The chain combines TRBV11-2 with TRBJ2-2; D is uncertain. Germline loops: CDR1 SGHAT, CDR2 FQNNGV. This CDR3 has 16 residues. V lost 1 base, J lost 4 bases, and 13 bases lay in between. CDR3 in amino acids: CASSLASPTGTGELFF. In nucleotides, the CDR3 is TGTGCCAGCAGCTTAGCCTCCCCCACGGGCACCGGGGAGCTGTTTTTT.

J is TRBJ1-2 and V is TRBV6-1, with TRBD1 matching over 8 bases. Germline V lookup: CDR1 MNHNS, CDR2 SASEGT. V lost 3 bases and J lost 4; bases outside the gene matches: 7. The CDR3 extends over 15 amino acids. The CDR3 DNA reads as TGTGCCAGCAGTGACTCGACAGGGGCCTTCTATGGCTACACCTTC. Protein product: CASSDSTGAFYGYTF.

The J gene is TRBJ2-3, the V gene TRBV9; 9 bases are shared with TRBD2. V shed 4 bases and J 2 bases; nucleotides not matched to a gene: 5. The CDR3 spans 15 residues. Germline V CDR1 and CDR2: SGDLS, YYNGEE. CDR3: CASSFSGRYTDTQYF. The CDR3 DNA is TGTGCCAGCAGCTTCAGCGGGAGGTACACAGATACGCAGTATTTT. The complete variable domain, with remaining parts taken from reference TRBV9 and TRBJ2-3, reads DSGVTQTPKHLITATGQRVTLRCSPRSGDLSVYWYQQSLDQGLQFLIQYYNGEERAKGNILERFSAQQFPDLHSELNLSSLELGDSALYFCASSFSGRYTDTQYFGPGTRLTVL.

The J gene is TRBJ1-1, the V gene TRBV25-1; possibly TRBD1 for D (5 bases). Germline V gene data show CDR1 as MGHDK and CDR2 as SYGVNS. The length of the CDR3 is 11 residues. Trimming left V 6 bases short and J 12 bases short, with 14 bases between. CDR3 in amino acids: CASRGTIVTFF. For the CDR3, the DNA is TGTGCCAGCAGGGGGACGATTGTAACTTTCTTT.

This sequence joins TRBV29-1 and TRBJ2-5; unclear D gene. Trimming removed 0 bases at V and 7 bases at J, with 9 bases between. The CDR3 is 12 residues long. Germline CDR1 is SQVTM and CDR2 is ANQGSEA. CDR3 nucleotides: TGCAGCGTTGAAGAAGTAGGCCCGACCCAGTACTTC. It codes for CSVEEVGPTQYF.

CDR3 nucleotides: TGTGCCAGCTCACCAAGACAGGATGGCTACACCTTC. This sequence encodes CASSPRQDGYTF. The chain couples TRBV18 to TRBJ1-2, with a weak D call TRBD1 (6 bases). This CDR3 is 12 amino acids long. Germline CDR1 KGHSH, CDR2 LQKENI. Trimming removed 2 bases from V and 6 bases from J, with 7 bases in between. Full variable domain (missing parts from reference TRBV18 and TRBJ1-2): NAGVMQNPRHLVRRRGQEARLRCSPMKGHSHVYWYRQLPEEGLKFMVYLQKENIIDESGMPKERFSAEFPKEGPSILRIQQVVRGDSAAYFCASSPRQDGYTFGSGTRLTVV.

A note on this clone: The junction departs from germline at one end; a sequencing error may be responsible. This chain connects TRBV6-5 to TRBJ1-1; TRBD1 agrees at 7 bases. There are 13 residues in the CDR3. Germline-derived CDR1 and CDR2 are MNHEY and SVGAGI. The CDR3: CASSFGQVTEAFF. CDR3 coding DNA: TGCGCCAGCAGTTTCGGACAGGTCACTGAAGCTTTCTTT.

The chain joins TRBV2 to TRBJ1-1; unclear D gene. Trimming left V 5 bases short and J 4 bases short, with 8 bases between. The CDR3 runs 12 residues. Germline V gene data show CDR1 as SNHLY and CDR2 as FYNNEI. The CDR3 loop reads CASSRPGTEAFF. The CDR3 nucleotides read TGTGCCAGCAGTAGACCGGGCACTGAAGCTTTCTTT.

This clone was seen once. The chain couples TRBV16 to TRBJ1-5; D unresolved. The CDR3 length is 15 residues. V lost 4 bases, J lost 3 bases, and 13 bases lay in between. Germline CDR1 and CDR2: KGHSY and FQNENV. In DNA, the CDR3 is TGTGCCAGCAGCCCGGAGGCGCGGCACAATCAGCCCCAGCATTTT. This gives the protein CASSPEARHNQPQHF. The full variable domain, in which reference TRBV16 and TRBJ1-5 provide the parts outside the CDR3, is GEEVAQTPKHLVRGEGQKAKLYCAPIKGHSYVFWYQQVLKNEFKFLISFQNENVFDETGMPKERFSAKCLPNSPCSLEIQATKLEDSAVYFCASSPEARHNQPQHFGDGTRLSIL.

The V and J genes are TRBV9 and TRBJ2-5, with D perhaps TRBD1 (6 bases). The CDR3 length is 14 residues. V lost 0 bases to trimming and J lost 7 bases, with 13 bases between them. CDR1 is SGDLS and CDR2 is YYNGEE in the germline V gene. The CDR3 loop reads CASSVGLQGGTQYF. In DNA form, the CDR3 reads TGTGCCAGCAGCGTAGGGCTACAGGGCGGGACCCAGTACTTC. The whole variable domain, remainder taken from reference TRBV9 and TRBJ2-5, is DSGVTQTPKHLITATGQRVTLRCSPRSGDLSVYWYQQSLDQGLQFLIQYYNGEERAKGNILERFSAQQFPDLHSELNLSSLELGDSALYFCASSVGLQGGTQYFGPGTRLLVL.

This clone has more than one count but fewer than ten. The chain couples TRBV30 to TRBJ2-5; D remains unclear. V lost 4 bases, J lost 7 bases, and 10 bases lay in between. Germline loops: CDR1 GTSNPN, CDR2 SVGIG (reference sequence). The CDR3 length is 11 residues. The CDR3 loop is CAWTTTLTQYF. As DNA, the CDR3 is TGTGCCTGGACCACTACGCTGACCCAGTACTTC.

The rearrangement joins TRBV5-1 to TRBJ2-7; 7 bases are shared with TRBD1. V trimming: 3 bases; J trimming: 6 bases; junction bases outside the gene matches: 9. Germline-derived CDR1 and CDR2 are SGHRS and YFSETQ. CDR3 length: 14 amino acids. The CDR3 DNA sequence: TGCGCCAGCAGCTATCGACAGGGAATAGGCGAGCAGTACTTC. This gives the protein CASSYRQGIGEQYF.

The gene calls are TRBV2 and TRBJ2-1; D perhaps matches TRBD2 (6 bases). Trimming stripped 8 bases from V and 7 bases from J, with 12 bases between. CDR1 and CDR2 (germline): SNHLY, FYNNEI. The CDR3 is 12 amino acids. CDR3 in amino acids: CASGRSGNEQFF. DNA of the CDR3: TGTGCCAGCGGGAGGTCTGGGAATGAGCAGTTCTTC.

The rearrangement uses TRBV5-4 and TRBJ2-5; D is tentatively TRBD1 or TRBD2 (5 bases each). V was clipped by 0 bases and J by 5 bases, with 17 bases between them. The CDR3 is 16 residues long. Germline assignment: CDR1 SGHNT and CDR2 YYREEE (reference sequence). CDR3 sequence reads: CASSLAGTRGEETQYF. CDR3 sequence (DNA): TGTGCCAGCAGCTTGGCGGGCACGCGAGGGGAGGAGACCCAGTACTTC.

This clone was seen more than once but under ten times. The chain uses TRBV6-6 and TRBJ2-1; 8 positions agree with TRBD1. Germline-derived CDR1 and CDR2 are MNHNY and SVGAGI (reference sequence). After removal of 5 bases from V and 8 bases from J, the junction contained 5 bases not matched to a gene. The CDR3 is 13 amino acids. Here the CDR3 DNA reads TGTGCCAGCAGTCCGGACAGGGACGATGAGCAGTTCTTC. Translated: CASSPDRDDEQFF.

This rearrangement joins TRBV29-1 to TRBJ2-2, with 9 bases that match TRBD1. The germline V gene has CDR1 SQVTM and CDR2 ANQGSEA. This CDR3 spans 14 amino acids. V lost 4 bases, J lost 6 bases, and 6 bases stayed unmatched. The CDR3 DNA reads as TGCAGCGTTGGGACAGGGGTCCTCGCCGGGGAGCTGTTTTTT. This gives the protein CSVGTGVLAGELFF.

This chain uses TRBV4-2 with TRBJ1-1, with unresolved D. Germline V lookup: CDR1 LGHNA, CDR2 YNFKEQ. The CDR3 extends over 13 amino acids. V lost 4 bases, J lost 8 bases, and 14 bases lay in between. As DNA, the CDR3 is TGTGCCAGCAGCCCCGAGTTGGGCAAAGAAGCTTTCTTT. This encodes CASSPELGKEAFF.